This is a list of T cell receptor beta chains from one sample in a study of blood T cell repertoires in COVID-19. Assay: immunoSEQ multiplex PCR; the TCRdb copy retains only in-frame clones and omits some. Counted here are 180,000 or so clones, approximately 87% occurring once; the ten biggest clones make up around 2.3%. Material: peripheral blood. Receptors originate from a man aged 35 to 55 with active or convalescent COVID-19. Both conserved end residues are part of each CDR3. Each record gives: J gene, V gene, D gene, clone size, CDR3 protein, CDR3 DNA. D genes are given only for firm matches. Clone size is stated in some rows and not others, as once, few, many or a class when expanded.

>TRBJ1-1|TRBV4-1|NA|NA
CASRPPGVGTEAFF
TGCGCCAGCAGACCCCCAGGGGTTGGCACTGAAGCTTTCTTT
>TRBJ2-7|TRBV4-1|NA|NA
CASSQDMGALSSYEQYF
TGCGCCAGCAGCCAAGATATGGGGGCCCTCAGCTCCTACGAGCAGTACTTC
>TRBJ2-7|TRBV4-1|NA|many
CASSQDPGRAEQYF
TGCGCCAGCAGCCAAGATCCGGGCAGGGCCGAGCAGTACTTC
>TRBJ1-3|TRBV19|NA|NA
CASTDRPAIGNTIYF
TGTGCCAGTACTGACAGGCCAGCAATAGGAAACACCATATATTTT
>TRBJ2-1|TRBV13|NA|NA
CASSPGRSSYNEQFF
TGTGCCAGCTCCCCCGGAAGGAGCTCCTACAATGAGCAGTTCTTC
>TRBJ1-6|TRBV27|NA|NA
CASSSIEGSTPLHF
TGTGCCAGCAGTTCAATAGAGGGAAGTACACCCCTCCACTTT
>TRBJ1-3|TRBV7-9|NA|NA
CASSPDRRRNTIYF
TGTGCCAGCAGCCCAGACAGGAGAAGAAACACCATATATTTT
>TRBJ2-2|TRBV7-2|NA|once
CASSLGAVNTGELFF
TGTGCCAGCAGCCTGGGAGCTGTGAACACCGGGGAGCTGTTTTTT
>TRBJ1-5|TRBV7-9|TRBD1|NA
CASSLTGNQPQHF
TGTGCCAGCAGCTTGACAGGGAATCAGCCCCAGCATTTT
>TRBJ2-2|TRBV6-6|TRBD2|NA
CASSKALPGLAGVGNTGELFF
TGTGCCAGCAGCAAGGCCCTTCCGGGACTAGCGGGGGTAGGGAACACCGGGGAGCTGTTTTTT
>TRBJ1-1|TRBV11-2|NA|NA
CASSLGSGLEAFF
TGTGCCAGCAGCTTAGGGTCAGGGCTAGAAGCTTTCTTT
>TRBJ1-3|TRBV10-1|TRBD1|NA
CAGDRVTGNTIYF
TGCGCCGGCGACAGGGTAACGGGAAACACCATATATTTT
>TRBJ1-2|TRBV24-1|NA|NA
CATSDPNSYGYTF
TGTGCCACCAGTGATCCCAACAGCTATGGCTACACCTTC
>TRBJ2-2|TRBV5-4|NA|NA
CASSFTANTGELFF
TGTGCCAGCAGCTTTACAGCGAACACCGGGGAGCTGTTTTTT
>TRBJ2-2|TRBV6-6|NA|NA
CASRTFLGFTGELFF
TGTGCCAGCAGGACATTCCTTGGGTTCACCGGGGAGCTGTTTTTT
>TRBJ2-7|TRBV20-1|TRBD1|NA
CSASDRGKYEQYF
TGCAGTGCTAGTGACAGGGGGAAATACGAGCAGTACTTC